Listed below are T cell receptor beta chains from one sample, sequenced in a study of blood T cells in healthy people across ages. TCRdb analysed the 5' RACE reads with MiXCR anew, one entry per CDR3 protein. The table has about 1.6 million distinct CDR3 sequences, about 31% seen once; the top ten hold over 9%. Source material: blood. These receptors all come from a woman aged 25 to 39 in good health. CDR3s include the opening cysteine and the closing phenylalanine or tryptophan. D genes are given only for firm matches. Size tells how often a clone was seen (once, few, many) or the class of an expanded clone, and some rows leave it out.

v_call	d_call	clone_size	j_call	cdr3_aa	cdr3_nt
TRBV10-3	.	.	TRBJ2-2	CAISERRVAGLNTGELFF	TGTGCCATCAGTGAACGGCGAGTGGCGGGCCTCAACACCGGGGAGCTGTTTTTT
TRBV27	.	.	TRBJ2-3	CASSLGGLVGDTQYF	TGTGCCAGCAGTTTAGGAGGGCTCGTAGGAGATACGCAGTATTTT
TRBV27	TRBD2	.	TRBJ2-1	CASSSQRGGSYNEQFF	TGTGCCAGCAGTTCCCAGCGGGGGGGTTCCTACAATGAGCAGTTCTTC
TRBV29-1	.	many	TRBJ2-1	CSVGRRRLTPGNEQFF	TGCAGCGTTGGCCGGCGCCGCCTAACCCCTGGCAATGAGCAGTTCTTC
TRBV5-5	TRBD1	few	TRBJ2-3	CASRHRDRIIPDTQYF	TGTGCCAGCAGGCACCGGGACAGGATTATTCCAGATACGCAGTATTTT
TRBV7-3	TRBD2	few	TRBJ2-1	CASSFSGGKPTYNEQFF	TGTGCCAGCAGCTTTAGCGGGGGCAAGCCAACCTACAATGAGCAGTTCTTC
TRBV29-1	.	.	TRBJ1-2	CITRQGLYGYTF	TGCATAACCCGCCAGGGACTCTATGGCTACACCTTC
TRBV6-6	.	few	TRBJ2-2	CASTKGGGGELFF	TGTGCCAGCACCAAGGGGGGGGGCGGGGAGCTGTTTTTT
TRBV2	.	.	TRBJ2-5	CASSEVRKTQYF	TGTGCCAGCAGTGAAGTGAGAAAGACCCAGTACTTC
TRBV5-5	TRBD1	few	TRBJ1-6	CASSEGTGTYNSPLHF	TGTGCCAGCAGCGAAGGGACAGGGACCTATAATTCACCCCTCCACTTT
TRBV20-1	TRBD2	few	TRBJ2-5	CSARASGRRVETQYF	TGCAGTGCTAGGGCTAGCGGGAGGCGGGTGGAGACCCAGTACTTC